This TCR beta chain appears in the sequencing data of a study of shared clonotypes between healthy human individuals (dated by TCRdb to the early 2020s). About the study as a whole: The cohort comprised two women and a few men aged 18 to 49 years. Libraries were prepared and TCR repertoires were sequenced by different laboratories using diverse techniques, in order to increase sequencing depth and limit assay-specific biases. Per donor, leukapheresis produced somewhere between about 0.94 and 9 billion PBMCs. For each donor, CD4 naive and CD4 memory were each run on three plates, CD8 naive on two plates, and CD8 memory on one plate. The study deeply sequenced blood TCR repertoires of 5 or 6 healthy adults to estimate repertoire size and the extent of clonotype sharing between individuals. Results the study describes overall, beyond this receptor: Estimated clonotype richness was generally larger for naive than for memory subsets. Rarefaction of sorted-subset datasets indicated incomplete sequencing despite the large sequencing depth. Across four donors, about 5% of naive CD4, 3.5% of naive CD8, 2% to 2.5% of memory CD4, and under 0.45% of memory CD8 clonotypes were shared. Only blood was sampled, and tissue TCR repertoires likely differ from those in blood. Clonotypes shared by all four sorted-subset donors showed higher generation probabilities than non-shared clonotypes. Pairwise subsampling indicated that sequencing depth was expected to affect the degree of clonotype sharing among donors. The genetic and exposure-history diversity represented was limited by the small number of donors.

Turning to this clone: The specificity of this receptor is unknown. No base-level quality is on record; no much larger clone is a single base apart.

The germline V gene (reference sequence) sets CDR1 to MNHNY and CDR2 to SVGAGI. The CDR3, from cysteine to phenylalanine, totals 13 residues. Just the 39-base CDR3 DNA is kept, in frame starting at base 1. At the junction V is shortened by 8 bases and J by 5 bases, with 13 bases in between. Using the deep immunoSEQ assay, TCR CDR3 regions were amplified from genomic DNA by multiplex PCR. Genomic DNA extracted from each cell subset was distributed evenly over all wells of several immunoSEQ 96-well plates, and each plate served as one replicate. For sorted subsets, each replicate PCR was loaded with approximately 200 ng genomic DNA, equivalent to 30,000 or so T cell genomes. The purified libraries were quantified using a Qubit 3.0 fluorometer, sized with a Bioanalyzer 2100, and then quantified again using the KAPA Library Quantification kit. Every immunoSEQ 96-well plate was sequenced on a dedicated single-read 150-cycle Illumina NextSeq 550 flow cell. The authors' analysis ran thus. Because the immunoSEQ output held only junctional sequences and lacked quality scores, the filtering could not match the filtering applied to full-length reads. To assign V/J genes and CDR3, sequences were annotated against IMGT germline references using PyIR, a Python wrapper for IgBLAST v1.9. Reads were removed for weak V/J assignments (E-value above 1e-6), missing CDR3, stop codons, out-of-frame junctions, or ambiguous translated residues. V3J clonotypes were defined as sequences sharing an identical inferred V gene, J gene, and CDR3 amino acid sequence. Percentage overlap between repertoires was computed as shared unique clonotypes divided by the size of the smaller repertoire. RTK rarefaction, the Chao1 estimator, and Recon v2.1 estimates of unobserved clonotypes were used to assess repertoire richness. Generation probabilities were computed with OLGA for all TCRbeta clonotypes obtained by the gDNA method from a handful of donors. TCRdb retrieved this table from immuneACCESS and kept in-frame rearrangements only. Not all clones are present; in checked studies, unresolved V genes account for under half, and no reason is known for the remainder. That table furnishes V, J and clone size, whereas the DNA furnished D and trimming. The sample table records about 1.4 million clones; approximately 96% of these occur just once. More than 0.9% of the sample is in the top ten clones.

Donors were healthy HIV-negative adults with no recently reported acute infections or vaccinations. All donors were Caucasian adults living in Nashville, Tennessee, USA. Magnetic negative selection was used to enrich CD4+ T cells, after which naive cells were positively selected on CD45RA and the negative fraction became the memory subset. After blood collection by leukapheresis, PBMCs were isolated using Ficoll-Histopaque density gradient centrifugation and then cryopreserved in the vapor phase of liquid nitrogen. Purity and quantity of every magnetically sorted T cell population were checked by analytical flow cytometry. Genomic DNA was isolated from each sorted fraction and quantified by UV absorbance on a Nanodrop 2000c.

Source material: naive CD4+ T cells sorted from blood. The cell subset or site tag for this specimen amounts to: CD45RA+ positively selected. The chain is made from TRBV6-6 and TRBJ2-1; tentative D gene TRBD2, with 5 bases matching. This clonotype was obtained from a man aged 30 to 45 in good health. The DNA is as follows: TGTGCCAGCCTCCGGCCCGGGAACAATGAGCAGTTCTTC. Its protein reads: CASLRPGNNEQFF.